This section outlines one TCR beta chain sequence together with its context. CDR1 and CDR2 (germline): LGHDT, YNNKEL (reference sequence). The CDR3 consists of 16 residues. With V trimmed by 1 base and J by 6 bases, 9 bases remained unmatched. TCRdb's copy holds only in-frame clones and misses some; the assay was immunoSEQ multiplex PCR. Found here are just under 75,000 clones, roughly 90% of them singletons; the top ten hold 3% to 4%. The sample comes from a study of control samples from healthy donors and cancer patients. Sequenced input: blood. The chain uses TRBV3-1 (or the pseudogene TRBV3-2) and TRBJ2-4, with 7 bases lining up with TRBD2. The clonotype originates from a woman aged 50 to 60 in good health. The CDR3 protein is CASSQGASGLLNIQYF. CDR3 bases: TGTGCCAGCAGCCAAGGGGCTAGCGGACTTCTAAACATTCAGTACTTC.